This T cell receptor beta chain comes out of a study of CD8 T cells in ankylosing spondylitis. This clonotype was counted a few times. Its target is not known. TCRdb passed the 5' RACE reads through MiXCR, listing each CDR3 protein once. The data contain roughly 180,000 distinct CDR3 sequences, approximately 10% of them singletons. Overall study findings and caveats: Disease-linked clones were CD8+ and relatively rare in peripheral blood. A motif of 7 or 8 highly homologous TCR beta variants was seen as apparently characteristic of ankylosing spondylitis blood. Reportedly, significant enrichment of disease-linked clones occurred in matched ankylosing spondylitis synovial fluid.

Trimming took off 4 bases at V and 6 bases at J, with 12 bases between the two ends. The germline V gene encodes CDR1 LNHDA and CDR2 SQIVND (reference sequence). The CDR3 spans 13 residues. The chain has TRBV19 and TRBJ1-1, with a weak D call TRBD1 (6 bases). This clonotype was sampled from a female donor with ankylosing spondylitis or in good health (not recorded which). Sequencing was carried out using blood, either unsorted or a sorted T cell fraction (not recorded which). The CDR3 is CASSKTGSAEAFF. CDR3 bases: TGTGCCAGTAGTAAGACAGGTTCGGCTGAAGCTTTCTTT.